These 6 T cell receptor beta chains were all obtained from the same sample, sequenced in a study of control samples from healthy donors and cancer patients. Assay: immunoSEQ multiplex PCR; the TCRdb copy retains only in-frame clones and omits some. The table records tens of thousands of clones, 89% of them present only once. The sequencing sample was made of blood. Receptor source: a man in his fifties or sixties in good health.

This chain links TRBV27 with TRBJ2-6; D not certain. Germline CDR1 MNHEY, CDR2 SMNVEV (reference sequence). The CDR3 has 15 amino acids. V lost 4 bases to trimming and J lost 0 bases, with 7 bases between them. CDR3 region: CASSSRSSGANVLTF. The CDR3 DNA reads as TGTGCCAGCAGTTCCCGAAGCTCTGGGGCCAACGTCCTGACTTTC.

This sequence joins TRBV5-1 and TRBJ1-5; TRBD1 is a possible D gene (5 bases). Trimming removed 0 bases at V and 0 bases at J, with 10 bases between. Germline V gene data show CDR1 as SGHRS and CDR2 as YFSETQ. The CDR3 spans 16 residues. In DNA form, the CDR3 reads TGCGCCAGCAGCTTGGGAACAGGTAATAGCAATCAGCCCCAGCATTTT. Translation: CASSLGTGNSNQPQHF.

This clone was seen more than once but under ten times. The chain links TRBV29-1 to TRBJ2-2, with 16 bases identical to TRBD2. The CDR3 is 15 amino acids. With V trimmed by 4 bases and J by 6 bases, 2 bases remained unmatched. Germline V gene sequence: CDR1 SQVTM, CDR2 ANQGSEA. CDR3 nucleotides: TGCAGCGTTGCCGGGACTAGCGGGGGGGCCGGGGAGCTGTTTTTT. It codes for CSVAGTSGGAGELFF.

DNA for the CDR3: TGTGCCAGCAGCCCCGGGTCGACGCTCATCCAAGAGACCCAGTACTTC. This codes for CASSPGSTLIQETQYF. The rearrangement links TRBV27 to TRBJ2-5; D remains ambiguous. CDR3 length equals 16 residues. V was trimmed by 6 bases and J by 1 base, leaving 18 bases between them. CDR1 is MNHEY, CDR2 SMNVEV, per germline (reference sequence).

The chain recombines TRBV18 with TRBJ2-3; tentative D call: TRBD2 (5 bases). The CDR3 length is 12 residues. V dropped 10 bases and J dropped 0 bases, with 8 bases sitting between them. Germline V gene lookup returns CDR1 KGHSH and CDR2 LQKENI. The CDR3 nucleotides are TGTGCCACCCGGGGTAGCACAGATACGCAGTATTTT. Translated, it gives CATRGSTDTQYF.

The V call is TRBV28, the J call TRBJ2-7, with 7 bases lining up with TRBD1. The V gene end was trimmed by 6 bases and the J gene end by 4 bases; junction bases not matched to a gene: 3. This CDR3 has 12 residues. CDR1 and CDR2 from the germline V gene are MDHEN and SYDVKM. CDR3 bases: TGTGCCAGCAGAGGGGGCGTGTACGAGCAGTACTTC. This codes for CASRGGVYEQYF.